Included here is one T cell receptor (beta chain) sequence, with context. The antigen remains unidentified. This specimen comes from a study of response to subunit inactivated influenza vaccine. CDR1 is SGHDN and CDR2 is FVKESK in the germline V gene. This CDR3 is built from 13 residues. Trimming removed 4 bases from V and 6 bases from J, with 13 bases in between. TCRdb called the RT-PCR reads again in MiXCR, with one record for every CDR3 protein. The sample includes 650,000 to 800,000 distinct CDR3 sequences, 14% of them seen just once. Study outcomes and limitations: Each seasonal influenza vaccination, the authors suggested, recruits few new T cells.

The chain couples TRBV14 to TRBJ2-7; either TRBD1 or TRBD2 may supply D (5 bases each). This specimen consisted of PBMCs from blood, obtained 14 days before vaccination. The TCR sequence derives from a man in his forties or fifties who received an inactivated influenza vaccine. The CDR3 DNA is TGTGCCAGCAGCCCACAACTAGGGGCCGAGCAGTACTTC. It translates to CASSPQLGAEQYF.